A single sample is the source of the 10 T cell receptor beta chains below, sequenced in a study of T cell responses to AZD1222 COVID-19 vaccine. Clones were sequenced by immunoSEQ multiplex PCR, and TCRdb holds only the in-frame ones, with some missing. This sample has over 150,000 clones; around 94% occur once, and the top ten carry 1.5% to 2%. The specimen comprised peripheral blood, sampled 28 days after the second AZD1222 dose. The receptors stem from an adult who received the AZD1222 COVID-19 vaccine.

The V and J genes are TRBV10-3 and TRBJ2-3; D is possibly TRBD2 (6 bases). Trimming removed 6 bases at V and 2 bases at J, with 6 bases between. The germline CDR1 and CDR2 sequences are ENHRY and SYGVKD. The CDR3 spans 12 residues. The CDR3 DNA sequence: TGTGCCATCAGGGGACTCACAGATACGCAGTATTTT. This sequence encodes CAIRGLTDTQYF.

CDR3 DNA: TGTGCCACCAGCAGTGGAGTGACAGGACTTAACTATGGCTACACCTTC. Protein sequence: CATSSGVTGLNYGYTF. The gene calls are TRBV15 and TRBJ1-2, with a weak D call TRBD1 (6 bases). Per germline, CDR1 LNHNV and CDR2 YYDKDF (reference sequence). The CDR3 loop spans 16 amino acids. The V end was cut by 3 bases, the J end by 1 base, with 15 bases between.

J is TRBJ1-6 and V is TRBV4-3, with unresolved D. The germline V and J ends were trimmed by 5 bases and 4 bases, with 9 bases remaining between them. Germline CDR1 is LGHNA and CDR2 is YSLEER. The CDR3 contains 14 residues. DNA of the CDR3: TGCGCCAGCAGCTTGGGTGAATATAATTCACCCCTCCACTTT. The encoded protein is CASSLGEYNSPLHF.

The chain carries TRBV28 and TRBJ2-7, with 9 bases matching TRBD1. The V gene end was trimmed by 6 bases and the J gene end by 3 bases; junction bases not matched to a gene: 9. CDR3 length equals 15 residues. Germline V gene lookup returns CDR1 MDHEN and CDR2 SYDVKM. Written as DNA, the CDR3 is TGTGCCAGCAGCCCAGGGACAGGGCGGAACTACGAGCAGTACTTC. Amino acid sequence: CASSPGTGRNYEQYF.

This clone was seen just once. J is TRBJ1-5 and V is TRBV27; 8 positions agree with TRBD1. The germline CDR1 and CDR2 sequences are MNHEY and SMNVEV (reference sequence). This CDR3 contains 16 residues. Trimming took 5 bases from V and 2 from J; bases not matched to a gene: 8. The CDR3 loop reads CASSTAGGAGNQPQHF. CDR3 DNA: TGTGCCAGCAGTACCGCAGGGGGCGCGGGCAATCAGCCCCAGCATTTT.

The chain has TRBV15 and TRBJ2-5; D not certain. The CDR3 covers 13 residues. V lost 0 bases and J lost 1, with 3 bases in between. Germline assignment: CDR1 LNHNV and CDR2 YYDKDF (reference sequence). In DNA, the CDR3 is TGTGCCACCAGCAGAGATCGCCAAGAGACCCAGTACTTC. It encodes CATSRDRQETQYF.

The rearrangement uses TRBV7-9 and TRBJ2-3; D unresolved. V was cut by 5 bases and J by 6 bases, with 18 bases left in between. Germline CDR1 reads SEHNR; CDR2 reads FQNEAQ (reference sequence). CDR3 length: 15 amino acids. CDR3 sequence (DNA): TGTGCCAGCAGCCCATCTGGGAAGCTGCATGATACGCAGTATTTT. Amino acid sequence: CASSPSGKLHDTQYF.

The chain combines TRBV10-2 with TRBJ1-3, with D perhaps matching TRBD1 (5 bases). Germline V lookup: CDR1 WSHSY, CDR2 SAAADI. V lost 0 bases to trimming and J lost 4 bases, with 7 bases between them. This CDR3 has 14 residues. CDR3 region: CASSESAGGNTIYF. The CDR3 DNA follows: TGCGCCAGCAGTGAGTCGGCAGGGGGAAACACCATATATTTT.

This chain connects TRBV5-5 to TRBJ1-6, with a tentative D call TRBD1 (6 bases). V lost 1 base and J lost 0, with 17 bases in between. CDR1 and CDR2 (germline): SGHKS, YYEKEE (reference sequence). The CDR3 has 19 residues. The CDR3 protein is CASSLSPGAQSSYNSPLHF. DNA of the CDR3: TGTGCCAGCAGCTTGTCTCCAGGGGCGCAAAGCTCCTATAATTCACCCCTCCACTTT.

V gene TRBV5-1 combines with J gene TRBJ1-2, with a weak D call TRBD1 (5 bases). From germline, CDR1 is SGHRS and CDR2 YFSETQ. The V gene lost 1 base and the J gene lost 8 bases, with 9 bases spanning the gap. The CDR3 covers 12 residues. CDR3 sequence reads: CASSLPGRGYTF. Written as DNA, the CDR3 is TGCGCCAGCAGCTTGCCAGGGAGGGGCTACACCTTC. Full variable domain (outside the CDR3, taken from reference TRBV5-1 and TRBJ1-2): KAGVTQTPRYLIKTRGQQVTLSCSPISGHRSVSWYQQTPGQGLQFLFEYFSETQRNKGNFPGRFSGRQFSNSRSEMNVSTLELGDSALYLCASSLPGRGYTFGSGTRLTVV.